Detailed here is one TCR beta chain. This record comes from a study of shared clonotypes between healthy human individuals. The CDR3 is made up of 13 amino acids. From germline, CDR1 is SGHAT and CDR2 FQDESV (reference sequence). Trimming left V 6 bases short and J 2 bases short, with 9 bases between. Some clones are missing from TCRdb's copy, which holds only in-frame ones; the method was immunoSEQ multiplex PCR. The sample includes 1.4 million or so clones, 97% to 99% of them seen just once. The receptor comes from a man between 25 and 39 years old in good health. The sample consisted of naive CD4+ T cells sorted from blood. This sample's subset: CD45RA+ positively selected. The chain carries TRBV11-1 and TRBJ2-3; no firm D call. CDR3 bases: TGTGCCAGCAGTCTTGGGATCACAGATACGCAGTATTTT. Protein sequence: CASSLGITDTQYF. The whole variable domain, filled in from reference TRBV11-1 and TRBJ2-3, reads EAEVAQSPRYKITEKSQAVAFWCDPISGHATLYWYRQILGQGPELLVQFQDESVVDDSQLPKDRFSAERLKGVDSTLKIQPAELGDSAMYLCASSLGITDTQYFGPGTRLTVL.